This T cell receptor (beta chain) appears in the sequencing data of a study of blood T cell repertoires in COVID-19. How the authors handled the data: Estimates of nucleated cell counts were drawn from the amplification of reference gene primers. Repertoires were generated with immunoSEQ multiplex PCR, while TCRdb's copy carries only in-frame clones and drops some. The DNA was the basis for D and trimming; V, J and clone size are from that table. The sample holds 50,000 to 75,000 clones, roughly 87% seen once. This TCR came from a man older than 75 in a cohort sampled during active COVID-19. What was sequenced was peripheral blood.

This CDR3 is CASTGTGVLNEQFF. The CDR3 DNA reads as TGTGCCAGCACGGGGACAGGCGTTTTAAATGAGCAGTTCTTC. The rearrangement uses TRBV9 and TRBJ2-1; 8 positions match TRBD1. Trimming removed 6 bases from V and 7 bases from J; junction bases left unmatched: 9. This CDR3 has 14 amino acids. Germline CDR1 is SGDLS and CDR2 is YYNGEE.